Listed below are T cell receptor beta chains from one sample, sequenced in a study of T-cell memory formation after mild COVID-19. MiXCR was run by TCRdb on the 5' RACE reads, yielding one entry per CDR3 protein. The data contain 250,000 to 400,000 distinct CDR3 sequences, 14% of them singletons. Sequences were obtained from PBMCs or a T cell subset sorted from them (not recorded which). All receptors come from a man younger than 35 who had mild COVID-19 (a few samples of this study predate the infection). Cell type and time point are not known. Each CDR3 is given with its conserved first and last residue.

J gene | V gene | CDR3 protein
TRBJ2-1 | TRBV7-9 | CASSPYGQGSDEQFF
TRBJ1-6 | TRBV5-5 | CASRPGDWDSPLHF
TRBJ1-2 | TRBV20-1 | CSASPGTGIEGYTF
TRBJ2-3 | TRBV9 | CASSPTPGLEGDTQYF
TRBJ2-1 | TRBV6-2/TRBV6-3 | CASSYSLYGLAGFNEQFF
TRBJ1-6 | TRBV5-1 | CASSPRQASSYNSPLHF
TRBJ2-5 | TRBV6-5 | CASSYRGAGQETQYF
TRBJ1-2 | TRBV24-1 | CATSPGSSVYGYTF
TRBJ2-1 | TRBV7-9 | CASSLADRRSLNEQFF
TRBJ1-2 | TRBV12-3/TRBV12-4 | CASSQGFSYTF
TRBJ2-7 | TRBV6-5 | CASSYSGGTTYEQYF